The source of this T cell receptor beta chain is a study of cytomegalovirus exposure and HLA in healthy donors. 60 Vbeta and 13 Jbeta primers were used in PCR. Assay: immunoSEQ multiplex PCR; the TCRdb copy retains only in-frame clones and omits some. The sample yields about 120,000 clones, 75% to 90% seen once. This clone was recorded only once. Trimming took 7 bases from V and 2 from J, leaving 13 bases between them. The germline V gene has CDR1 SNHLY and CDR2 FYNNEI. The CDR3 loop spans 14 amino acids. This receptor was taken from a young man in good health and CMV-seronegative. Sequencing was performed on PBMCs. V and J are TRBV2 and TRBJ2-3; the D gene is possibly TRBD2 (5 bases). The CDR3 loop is CASKPDLPTDTQYF. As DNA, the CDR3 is TGTGCCAGCAAGCCGGACTTGCCCACAGATACGCAGTATTTT.